This TCR beta chain emerged from a study of patients and donors after allogeneic stem cell transplantation. Trimming stripped 7 bases from V and 5 bases from J, with 10 bases between. The CDR3 has 12 residues. TCRdb redid the calling of the RT-PCR reads with MiXCR, one entry per CDR3 protein. The table has over 150,000 distinct CDR3 sequences, more than 35% seen once. This TCR came from a human donor who was either an allogeneic HSCT recipient or a stem cell or donor lymphocyte infusion donor (not recorded which). It is not recorded whose cells these are; they may come from a transplant donor. Sequenced sample: blood, either unsorted or a sorted T cell fraction (not recorded which). The V and J genes are TRBV12-3 or TRBV12-4 and TRBJ2-3; D may be TRBD2 (6 bases). Here the CDR3 reads CASTGGEDTQYF. Written as DNA, the CDR3 is TGTGCCAGCACCGGAGGGGAAGATACGCAGTATTTT.